The 14 T cell receptor beta chains reported below all come from one sample, sequenced in a study of beta chain features in type 1 diabetes. Isolated RNA was reverse transcribed in full, so expressed TCRB transcripts were sequenced. Using immunoSEQ multiplex PCR, the repertoire was profiled, and TCRdb retains in-frame clones only, with some absent. The table shows under 250,000 clones, with approximately 11% occurring only once. The sample consisted of central memory CD4+ T cells from blood. Receptor source: a man aged 18-30 years in good health.

In this sample, this clone turned up many times. This chain uses TRBV12-5 with TRBJ2-1; 7 bases fit TRBD1. Trimming at V came to 2 bases and at J to 3 bases, leaving 13 bases not matched to a gene. The CDR3 is made up of 18 amino acids. Germline V gene sequence: CDR1 LGHNT, CDR2 FRNRAP. DNA for the CDR3: TGTGCTAGTGGTTTGTCGCCGAGGGGGCAGGGCGACTACAATGAGCAGTTCTTC. Translation: CASGLSPRGQGDYNEQFF.

This clone has only a few counts. The chain has TRBV18 and TRBJ2-7, with D perhaps given as TRBD1 or TRBD2 (5 bases each). Trimming cost V 3 bases and J 0 bases, with 15 bases left between them. The germline CDR1 and CDR2 sequences are KGHSH and LQKENI. The CDR3 runs to 16 residues. The CDR3 DNA reads TGTGCCAGCTCACCTTTCAGAGGGACCGGCTCCTACGAGCAGTACTTC. Translating it yields CASSPFRGTGSYEQYF.

The table lists this clone with a count of one. The chain uses TRBV9 and TRBJ2-6; D unresolved. The CDR3 totals 17 residues. Trimming left V 4 bases short and J 4 bases short, with 18 bases between. Germline CDR1 is SGDLS and CDR2 is YYNGEE. CDR3 sequence: CASSTGLQPGGANVLTF. As DNA, the CDR3 is TGTGCCAGCAGCACCGGTCTCCAACCGGGCGGGGCCAACGTCCTGACTTTC.

This clone appeared a few times. Given a much more abundant clone one base away, this may be a read error. CDR3 region: CASSSAVSGLDYGYTF. The CDR3 region has the DNA TGCGCCAGCAGCTCGGCAGTCTCGGGGTTGGACTATGGCTACACCTTC. The J gene is TRBJ1-2, the V gene TRBV5-1, with D unresolved. Germline CDR1 and CDR2: SGHRS and YFSETQ. CDR3 length: 16 amino acids. Trimming pared 3 bases from V and 3 bases from J, leaving 18 bases between.

This clone was seen only a few times. This sequence joins TRBV7-8 and TRBJ2-5, with D perhaps being TRBD1 or TRBD2 (5 bases each). The end of the DNA fits TRBJ2-7 better, so the J call may be wrong. Germline V lookup: CDR1 SGHVS, CDR2 FQNEAQ. This CDR3 comprises 18 residues. The CDR3 bases are TGTGCCAGCAGCTTAGCGGCCCAAGGGACGGTACCCTCCTACGAGCAGTACTTC. Protein product: CASSLAAQGTVPSYEQYF.

The V gene is TRBV28, the J gene TRBJ1-5, with TRBD1 as a possible D gene (5 bases). The CDR3 sequence is 15 residues long. The V gene's germline CDR1 is MDHEN and CDR2 SYDVKM. Trimming took 2 bases from V and 9 from J, leaving 17 bases between them. For the CDR3, the DNA is TGTGCCAGCAGTTTAGGATCAGGGCGCCTTGGGCCCCAGCATTTT. This sequence encodes CASSLGSGRLGPQHF.

This sequence joins TRBV5-1 and TRBJ2-5; D uncertain. Deletions cut 0 bases from V and 5 bases from J, with 11 bases between. Germline CDR1 reads SGHRS; CDR2 reads YFSETQ. The CDR3 is 14 amino acids. This chain's CDR3 is CASSLDGPSETQYF. Here the CDR3 DNA reads TGCGCCAGCAGCTTGGACGGGCCATCGGAGACCCAGTACTTC.

The gene calls are TRBV12-5 and TRBJ2-5; tentatively, D is TRBD2 (5 bases). CDR1 is LGHNT and CDR2 is FRNRAP in the germline V gene. The CDR3 loop spans 12 amino acids. The V and J ends lost 7 bases and 4 bases respectively, with 10 bases between them. In DNA form, the CDR3 reads TGTGCTAGTGCTGACCGGGGAGAGACCCAGTACTTC. The encoded protein is CASADRGETQYF.

The chain has TRBV7-2 and TRBJ2-7, with D tentatively TRBD2 (5 bases). V dropped 1 base and J dropped 3 bases, with 25 bases sitting between them. Germline CDR1 is SGHTA and CDR2 is FQGNSA. The CDR3 is made up of 19 amino acids. CDR3 residues: CASSLVFRGRRVTRYEQYF. The CDR3 DNA reads TGTGCCAGCAGCTTAGTGTTTCGTGGGCGGCGGGTCACCCGCTACGAGCAGTACTTC.

The V gene is TRBV11-2, the J gene TRBJ1-2; 7 nucleotides line up with TRBD1. CDR1 is SGHAT and CDR2 is FQNNGV in the germline V gene. This CDR3 has 15 amino acids. Losses at the gene ends were 4 bases for V and 7 bases for J; bases not matched to a gene: 12. CDR3 sequence: CASSSPRGAPRGYTF. In nucleotides, the CDR3 is TGTGCCAGCAGCTCCCCCAGGGGGGCTCCCCGTGGCTACACCTTC.

The chain joins TRBV29-1 to TRBJ1-5, with TRBD1 as a possible D gene (6 bases). The CDR3 has 13 amino acids. The V gene's germline CDR1 is SQVTM and CDR2 ANQGSEA. V was trimmed by 7 bases and J by 7 bases, leaving 17 bases between them. The CDR3 sequence is CSALQGTGQPQHF. The DNA of the CDR3 is TGCAGCGCGCTTCAGGGGACCGGGCAGCCCCAGCATTTT.

This clone was observed many times. The V and J genes are TRBV11-2 and TRBJ2-4, with D possibly being TRBD1 (6 bases). Germline CDR1 is SGHAT and CDR2 is FQNNGV. Trimming removed 0 bases at V and 6 bases at J, with 6 bases between. The CDR3 spans 13 residues. CDR3 region: CASSLDRGNIQYF. The CDR3 bases are TGTGCCAGCAGCTTAGACAGGGGAAACATTCAGTACTTC.

With regard to this clone: The junction and the germline gene differ at one end; a read error may be behind it. Here the CDR3 reads CASSEWDRPTF. CDR3 DNA: TGTGCCAGCAGTGAGTGGGACAGGCCAACGTTC. The V call is TRBV6-1, the J call TRBJ1-2; 8 nucleotides line up with TRBD1. The CDR3 runs to 11 residues. Germline V CDR1 and CDR2: MNHNS, SASEGT.

This clone was picked up a small number of times. The chain is built from TRBV11-2 and TRBJ2-1; 8 bases agree with TRBD2. V shed 0 bases and J 0 bases; nucleotides not matched to a gene: 4. The CDR3 covers 17 residues. From germline, CDR1 is SGHAT and CDR2 FQNNGV. The CDR3 DNA sequence: TGTGCCAGCAGCTTAGATAGCGGGGAGCTCTCCTACAATGAGCAGTTCTTC. It encodes CASSLDSGELSYNEQFF.